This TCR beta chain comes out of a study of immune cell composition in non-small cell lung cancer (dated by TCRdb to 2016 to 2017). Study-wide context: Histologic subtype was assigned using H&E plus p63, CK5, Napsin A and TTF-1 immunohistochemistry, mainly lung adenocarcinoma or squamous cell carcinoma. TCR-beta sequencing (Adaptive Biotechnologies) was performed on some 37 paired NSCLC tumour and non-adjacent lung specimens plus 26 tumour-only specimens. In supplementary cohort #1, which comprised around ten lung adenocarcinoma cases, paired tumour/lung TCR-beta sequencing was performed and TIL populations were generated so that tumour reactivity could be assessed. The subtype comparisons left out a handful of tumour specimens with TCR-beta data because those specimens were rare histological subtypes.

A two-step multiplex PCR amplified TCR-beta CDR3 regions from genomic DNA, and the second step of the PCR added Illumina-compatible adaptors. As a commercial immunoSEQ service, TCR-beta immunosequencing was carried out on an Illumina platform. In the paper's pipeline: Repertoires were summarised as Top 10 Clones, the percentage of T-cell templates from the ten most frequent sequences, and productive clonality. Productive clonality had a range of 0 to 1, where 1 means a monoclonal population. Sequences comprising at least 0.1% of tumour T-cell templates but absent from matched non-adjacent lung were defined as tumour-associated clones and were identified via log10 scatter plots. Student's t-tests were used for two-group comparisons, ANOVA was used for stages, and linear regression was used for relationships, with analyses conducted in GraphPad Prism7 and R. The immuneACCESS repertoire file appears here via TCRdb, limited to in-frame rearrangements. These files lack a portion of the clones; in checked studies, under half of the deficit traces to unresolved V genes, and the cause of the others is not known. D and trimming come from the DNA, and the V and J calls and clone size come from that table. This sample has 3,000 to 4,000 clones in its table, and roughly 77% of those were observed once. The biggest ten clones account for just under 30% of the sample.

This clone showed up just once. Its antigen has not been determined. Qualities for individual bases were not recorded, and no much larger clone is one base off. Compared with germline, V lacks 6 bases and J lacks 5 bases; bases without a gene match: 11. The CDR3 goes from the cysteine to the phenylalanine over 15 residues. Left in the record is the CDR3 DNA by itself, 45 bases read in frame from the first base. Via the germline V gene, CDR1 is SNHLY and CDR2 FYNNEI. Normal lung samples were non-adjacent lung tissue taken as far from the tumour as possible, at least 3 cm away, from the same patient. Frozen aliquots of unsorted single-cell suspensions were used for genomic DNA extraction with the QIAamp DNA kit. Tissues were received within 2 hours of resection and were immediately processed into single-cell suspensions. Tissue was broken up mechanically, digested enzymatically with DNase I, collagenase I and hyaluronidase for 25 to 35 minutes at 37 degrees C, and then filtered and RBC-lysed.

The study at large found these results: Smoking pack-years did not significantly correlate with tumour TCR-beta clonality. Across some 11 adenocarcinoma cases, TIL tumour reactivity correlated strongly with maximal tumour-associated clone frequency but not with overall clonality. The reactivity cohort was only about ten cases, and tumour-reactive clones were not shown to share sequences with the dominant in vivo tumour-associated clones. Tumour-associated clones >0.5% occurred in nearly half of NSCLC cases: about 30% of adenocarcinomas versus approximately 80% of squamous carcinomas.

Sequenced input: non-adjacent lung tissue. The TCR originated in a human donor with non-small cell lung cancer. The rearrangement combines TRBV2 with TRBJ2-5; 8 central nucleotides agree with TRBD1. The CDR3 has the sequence CASSSGQGSWETQYF. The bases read TGTGCCAGCAGCTCCGGACAGGGCTCTTGGGAGACCCAGTACTTC.